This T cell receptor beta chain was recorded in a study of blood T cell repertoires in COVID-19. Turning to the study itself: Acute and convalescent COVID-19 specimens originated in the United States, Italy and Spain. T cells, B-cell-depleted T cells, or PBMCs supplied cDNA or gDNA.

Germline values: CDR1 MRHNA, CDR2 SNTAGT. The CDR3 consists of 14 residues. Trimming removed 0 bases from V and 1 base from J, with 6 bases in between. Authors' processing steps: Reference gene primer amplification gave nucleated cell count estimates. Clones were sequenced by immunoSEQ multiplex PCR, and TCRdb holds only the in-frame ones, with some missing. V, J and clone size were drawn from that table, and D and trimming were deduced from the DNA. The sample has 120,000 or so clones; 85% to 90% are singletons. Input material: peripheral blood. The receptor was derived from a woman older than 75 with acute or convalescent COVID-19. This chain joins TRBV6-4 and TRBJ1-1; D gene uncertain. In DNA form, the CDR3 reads TGTGCCAGCAGTGACTCGCCGGGGAACACTGAAGCTTTCTTT. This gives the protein CASSDSPGNTEAFF.